The 31 T cell receptor beta chains given below trace back to one sample, sequenced in a study of cytomegalovirus exposure and HLA in healthy donors. The PCR used 60 Vbeta and 13 Jbeta primers. The repertoire was sequenced with immunoSEQ multiplex PCR; TCRdb's copy has only in-frame clones and lacks some. The repertoire holds some 160,000 clones, with around 10% as singletons. Sequences were obtained from PBMCs. The receptors stem from a male donor in good health and CMV-seronegative.

This chain joins TRBV13 and TRBJ2-5, with 9 bases lining up with TRBD2. J lost 4 bases, V lost 2 bases, and 5 bases had no gene match. The CDR3 consists of 15 residues. Germline V gene data show CDR1 as PRHDT and CDR2 as FYEKMQ (reference sequence). DNA of the CDR3: TGTGCCAGCAGCTTACAGCGGGGGGCCACAGAGACCCAGTACTTC. Protein: CASSLQRGATETQYF. The whole variable domain, filled in from reference TRBV13 and TRBJ2-5, reads AAGVIQSPRHLIKEKRETATLKCYPIPRHDTVYWYQQGPGQDPQFLISFYEKMQSDKGSIPDRFSAQQFSDYHSELNMSSLELGDSALYFCASSLQRGATETQYFGPGTRLLVL.

This sequence joins TRBV7-3 and TRBJ2-7; D remains ambiguous. Trimming pared 0 bases from V and 7 bases from J, leaving 10 bases between. The germline gives CDR1 SGHTA, CDR2 FQGTGA. This CDR3 contains 13 residues. The CDR3 nucleotides read TGTGCCAGCAGCTTAACTAGCCTCGGGGAGCAGTACTTC. Translating it yields CASSLTSLGEQYF.

The chain recombines TRBV28 with TRBJ1-1; 7 nucleotides line up with TRBD1. CDR1 MDHEN and CDR2 SYDVKM come from the germline V gene. J lost 5 bases, V lost 5 bases, and 14 bases had no gene match. The length of the CDR3 is 16 residues. The CDR3 coding sequence is TGTGCCAGCAGTAGAGGAGGTGGGGCAGGGGGAACTGAAGCTTTCTTT. It yields the protein CASSRGGGAGGTEAFF.

The chain joins TRBV6-5 to TRBJ2-2, with D maybe TRBD1 (6 bases). The germline V and J ends were trimmed by 4 bases and 4 bases, with 16 bases remaining between them. CDR1 is MNHEY, CDR2 SVGAGI, per germline. The CDR3 is 16 amino acids. The CDR3 loop is CASSFTGSIGTGELFF. DNA for the CDR3: TGTGCCAGCAGTTTCACAGGGTCTATAGGCACCGGGGAGCTGTTTTTT.

The sample holds a few counts of this clone. J is TRBJ2-7 and V is TRBV28; 8 positions agree with TRBD1. The CDR3 runs 14 residues. Trimming at V came to 3 bases and at J to 5 bases, leaving 6 bases not matched to a gene. CDR1 is MDHEN, CDR2 SYDVKM, per germline. CDR3 DNA: TGTGCCAGCAGTTTCGGACAGGGTTTCGACGAGCAGTACTTC. This gives the protein CASSFGQGFDEQYF.

The chain combines TRBV28 with TRBJ2-5, with 8 bases identical to TRBD2. The CDR3 is 13 residues long. The ends lost 5 bases at V and 4 bases at J; junction bases unmatched: 3. Germline CDR1 MDHEN, CDR2 SYDVKM. The CDR3 DNA follows: TGTGCCAGCAGTCCCAGCGGGAGAGAGACCCAGTACTTC. The encoded protein is CASSPSGRETQYF.

This clone has just a few counts. This chain connects TRBV4-3 to TRBJ2-1; 7 nucleotides agree with TRBD2. The CDR3 has 16 amino acids. Germline CDR1 LGHNA, CDR2 YSLEER. With V trimmed by 0 bases and J by 6 bases, 8 bases remained unmatched. CDR3 in amino acids: CASSQDLGGLSNEQFF. The CDR3 nucleotides are TGCGCCAGCAGCCAAGATCTGGGGGGGTTAAGCAATGAGCAGTTCTTC.

This clone was found a few times. The chain recombines TRBV28 with TRBJ1-2, with D hard to call. Germline CDR1 reads MDHEN; CDR2 reads SYDVKM. This CDR3 spans 14 amino acids. Trimming pared 3 bases from V and 5 bases from J, leaving 13 bases between. DNA of the CDR3: TGTGCCAGCAGTTTGGCGGGCAGTCCTTATGGCTACACCTTC. Its protein product is CASSLAGSPYGYTF.

This clone was counted only a few times. The chain joins TRBV27 to TRBJ1-5; a possible D gene is TRBD1 (5 bases). This CDR3 is built from 14 residues. Deletions cut 3 bases from V and 6 bases from J, with 12 bases between. CDR1 and CDR2 (germline): MNHEY, SMNVEV (reference sequence). In DNA form, the CDR3 reads TGTGCCAGCAGTTTCGGGGGTAGAGGTCAGCCCCAGCATTTT. Its protein is CASSFGGRGQPQHF.

The chain joins TRBV7-2 to TRBJ2-3; 8 positions agree with TRBD2. V lost 3 bases and J lost 2; bases outside the gene matches: 7. The CDR3 has 16 residues. CDR1 is SGHTA and CDR2 is FQGNSA in the germline V gene. CDR3 in DNA: TGTGCCAGCAGCTTTGCGGGGGGATATACCACAGATACGCAGTATTTT. Translated: CASSFAGGYTTDTQYF.

V gene TRBV7-2 combines with J gene TRBJ1-2; D is unresolved. Germline V gives CDR1 SGHTA, CDR2 FQGNSA. Deletions cut 5 bases from V and 4 bases from J, with 11 bases between. The length of the CDR3 is 13 residues. The CDR3 DNA reads as TGTGCCAGCAGCCGTATTATAGCCTATGGCTACACCTTC. Encoded protein: CASSRIIAYGYTF.

The chain recombines TRBV11-2 with TRBJ1-1; weak D call: TRBD1 (5 bases). Trimming shortened V by 5 bases and J by 7 bases, and 11 bases separated the two germline ends. CDR3 length: 12 amino acids. Germline V lookup: CDR1 SGHAT, CDR2 FQNNGV. In DNA form, the CDR3 reads TGTGCCAGCAGCCCCCCGGGGGGTGAAGCTTTCTTT. Translated: CASSPPGGEAFF. The full variable domain, in which reference TRBV11-2 and TRBJ1-1 provide the parts outside the CDR3, is EAGVAQSPRYKIIEKRQSVAFWCNPISGHATLYWYQQILGQGPKLLIQFQNNGVVDDSQLPKDRFSAERLKGVDSTLKIQPAKLEDSAVYLCASSPPGGEAFFGQGTRLTVV.

This clone was counted between two and nine times. This rearrangement joins TRBV20-1 to TRBJ2-7; D may be TRBD1 (6 bases). The CDR3 contains 11 residues. From germline, CDR1 is DFQATT and CDR2 SNEGSKA (reference sequence). V was shortened by 6 bases and J by 4 bases, with 10 bases between the two germline ends. Here the CDR3 DNA reads TGCAGTGCAGATACAGGGTACGAGCAGTACTTC. The encoded protein is CSADTGYEQYF.

This clone has a handful of counts. This chain links TRBV7-3 with TRBJ2-5; TRBD2 matches at 9 bases. The CDR3 is 14 amino acids. The J segment lost 1 base and the V segment lost 5 bases, leaving 2 bases of the junction unmatched. Germline V gene sequence: CDR1 SGHTA, CDR2 FQGTGA. The CDR3 DNA reads as TGTGCCAGCAGCGAAGCGGGGGGCCAAGAGACCCAGTACTTC. Encoded protein: CASSEAGGQETQYF.

This clone has just a few counts. The chain links TRBV7-6 to TRBJ2-7, with TRBD1 matching over 12 bases. CDR3 length equals 17 residues. Germline loops: CDR1 SGHVS, CDR2 FNYEAQ. V trimming: 0 bases; J trimming: 5 bases; junction bases outside the gene matches: 8. Written as DNA, the CDR3 is TGTGCCAGCAGCTTAGCGCTGGGACAGGGGGCTCTGGACGAGCAGTACTTC. Protein: CASSLALGQGALDEQYF.

The gene calls are TRBV4-2 and TRBJ2-7; possible D gene TRBD2, 5 bases. CDR3 length: 14 residues. V lost 5 bases, J lost 6 bases, and 17 bases lay in between. Germline V lookup: CDR1 LGHNA, CDR2 YNFKEQ. The CDR3 loop reads CASSKRGPRSEQYF. The CDR3 DNA sequence: TGTGCCAGCAGCAAAAGAGGGCCAAGGTCCGAGCAGTACTTC.

The gene calls are TRBV9 and TRBJ1-1; D not resolved. This CDR3 contains 13 residues. Germline V CDR1 and CDR2: SGDLS, YYNGEE. V dropped 3 bases and J dropped 6 bases, with 12 bases sitting between them. The CDR3 sequence: CASSGGPGAEAFF. The DNA of the CDR3 is TGTGCCAGCAGCGGAGGTCCGGGAGCTGAAGCTTTCTTT.

This clone was observed a handful of times. This chain joins TRBV7-2 and TRBJ2-7, with TRBD2 matching over 7 bases. This CDR3 has 15 residues. With 3 bases clipped from V and 0 bases from J, the junction kept 5 bases outside the gene matches. From germline, CDR1 is SGHTA and CDR2 FQGNSA. The CDR3: CASSLGAGPSYEQYF. In nucleotides, the CDR3 is TGTGCCAGCAGCTTGGGAGCGGGGCCCTCCTACGAGCAGTACTTC.

This clone came up a few times. The chain employs TRBV2 and TRBJ1-4; D might be TRBD1 (5 bases). CDR3 length: 13 residues. V dropped 5 bases and J dropped 1 base, with 5 bases sitting between them. Germline CDR1 is SNHLY and CDR2 is FYNNEI. CDR3 region: CASSQGTNEKLFF. CDR3 sequence (DNA): TGTGCCAGCAGTCAGGGAACTAATGAAAAACTGTTTTTT.

This chain uses TRBV6-1 with TRBJ1-2; 7 bases map to TRBD1. This CDR3 spans 13 amino acids. The trim removed 6 bases at V and 6 bases at J, leaving 7 bases unmatched. CDR1 is MNHNS and CDR2 is SASEGT in the germline V gene. The CDR3 DNA reads as TGTGCCAGCAGGTTGACAGGGTACGATGGCTACACCTTC. This codes for CASRLTGYDGYTF.

This chain joins TRBV6-5 and TRBJ1-6; perhaps TRBD1 as D (5 bases). CDR1 MNHEY and CDR2 SVGAGI come from the germline V gene. The CDR3 extends over 12 amino acids. Trimming removed 6 bases from V and 7 bases from J, with 7 bases in between. The CDR3 here is CASRTENSPLHF. CDR3 nucleotide sequence: TGTGCCAGCAGGACAGAGAATTCACCCCTCCACTTT.

V gene TRBV10-3 combines with J gene TRBJ2-1; 7 bases fit TRBD2. V lost 0 bases to trimming and J lost 5 bases; unmatched junction nucleotides: 16. CDR1 is ENHRY and CDR2 is SYGVKD in the germline V gene. This CDR3 contains 19 residues. In nucleotides, the CDR3 is TGTGCCATCAGTGAGTCGAGAGGCGGGAGAACCCTGGGGCACAATGAGCAGTTCTTC. Translated: CAISESRGGRTLGHNEQFF.

This clone has only a few counts. This chain uses TRBV28 with TRBJ1-5; D ambiguous. The length of the CDR3 is 12 residues. Trimming removed 6 bases at V and 9 bases at J, with 12 bases between. Germline values: CDR1 MDHEN, CDR2 SYDVKM. The CDR3 protein is CASSLPPGPQHF. The DNA of the CDR3 is TGTGCCAGCAGCCTTCCTCCCGGGCCCCAGCATTTT.

This clone was counted only a few times. This chain links TRBV10-3 with TRBJ1-2; 7 bases are shared with TRBD1. CDR1 is ENHRY and CDR2 is SYGVKD in the germline V gene. Germline trimming cut 7 bases from V and 1 base from J; bases unmatched to any gene: 6. This CDR3 region has 14 residues. Here the CDR3 reads CAINQGVINYGYTF. The CDR3 nucleotides read TGTGCCATCAATCAGGGGGTCATTAACTATGGCTACACCTTC.

The V and J genes are TRBV2 and TRBJ1-3; TRBD1 is a possible D gene (6 bases). Germline values: CDR1 SNHLY, CDR2 FYNNEI. This CDR3 has 15 residues. Trimming cost V 5 bases and J 4 bases, with 15 bases left between them. CDR3 sequence reads: CASSLQGVWGNTIYF. The DNA for the CDR3 is TGTGCCAGCAGTCTACAGGGTGTTTGGGGAAACACCATATATTTT.

This chain connects TRBV28 to TRBJ2-7; 8 nucleotides match TRBD2. The CDR3 consists of 13 residues. Germline loops: CDR1 MDHEN, CDR2 SYDVKM. The trim removed 4 bases at V and 6 bases at J, leaving 5 bases unmatched. The CDR3 region has the DNA TGTGCCAGCAGTTCCAGACTAGCGCGCGAGCAGTACTTC. Its translation is CASSSRLAREQYF.

The chain has TRBV5-1 and TRBJ1-1, with 10 bases matching TRBD1. The CDR3 is 15 residues long. V lost 3 bases, J lost 2 bases, and 4 bases stayed unmatched. The germline CDR1 and CDR2 sequences are SGHRS and YFSETQ. The CDR3 region has the DNA TGCGCCAGCAGCTCCCGGACAGGGGGAAACACTGAAGCTTTCTTT. This codes for CASSSRTGGNTEAFF.

This clone was counted between two and nine times. The V call is TRBV7-2, the J call TRBJ2-5; D gene ambiguous. This CDR3 contains 12 residues. Germline loops: CDR1 SGHTA, CDR2 FQGNSA. V was trimmed by 3 bases and J by 7 bases, leaving 9 bases between them. The CDR3 bases are TGTGCCAGCAGCTTGGGTCGAGGGACCCAGTACTTC. Translation gives CASSLGRGTQYF.

This chain uses TRBV5-1 with TRBJ2-5; 7 bases fit TRBD1. This CDR3 is built from 14 residues. CDR1 and CDR2 (germline): SGHRS, YFSETQ. V lost 4 bases, J lost 2 bases, and 5 bases stayed unmatched. The DNA of the CDR3 is TGCGCCAGCAGCCTATGGACAGGACAAGAGACCCAGTACTTC. It codes for CASSLWTGQETQYF.

V is TRBV6-1 and J is TRBJ2-3; TRBD1 matches at 7 bases. The CDR3 is 14 residues long. Germline loops: CDR1 MNHNS, CDR2 SASEGT. V gave up 5 bases and J gave up 11 bases; unmatched junction bases: 13. CDR3 amino acids: CASSSRDSALGQYF. Written as DNA, the CDR3 is TGTGCCAGCAGTTCCCGGGACAGCGCGCTCGGGCAGTATTTT.

This clone was counted a few times. V usage is TRBV4-3 and J usage is TRBJ2-5; weak D call: TRBD2 (5 bases). Germline values: CDR1 LGHNA, CDR2 YSLEER. V was pared by 1 base and J by 4 bases, with 7 bases between. CDR3 length: 13 residues. CDR3 sequence reads: CASSQGGRETQYF. The CDR3 nucleotides are TGCGCCAGCAGCCAAGGAGGGAGAGAGACCCAGTACTTC.